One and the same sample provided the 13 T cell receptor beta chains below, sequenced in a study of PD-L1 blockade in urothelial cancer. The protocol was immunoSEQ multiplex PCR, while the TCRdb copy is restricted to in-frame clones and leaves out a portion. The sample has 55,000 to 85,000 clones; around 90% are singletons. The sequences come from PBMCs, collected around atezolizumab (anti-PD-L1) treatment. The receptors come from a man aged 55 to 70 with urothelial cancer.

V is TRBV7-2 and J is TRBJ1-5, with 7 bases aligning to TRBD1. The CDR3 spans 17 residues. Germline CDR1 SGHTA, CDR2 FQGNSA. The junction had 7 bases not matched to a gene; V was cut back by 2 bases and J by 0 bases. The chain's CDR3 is CASSLRQGPYSNQPQHF. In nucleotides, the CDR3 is TGTGCCAGCAGCTTAAGACAGGGCCCTTATAGCAATCAGCCCCAGCATTTT.

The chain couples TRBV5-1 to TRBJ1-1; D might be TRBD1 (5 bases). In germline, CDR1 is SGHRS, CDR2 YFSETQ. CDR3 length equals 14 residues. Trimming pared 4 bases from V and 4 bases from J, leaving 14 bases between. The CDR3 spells CASSNGHRGTEAFF. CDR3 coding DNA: TGCGCCAGCAGCAACGGACACCGAGGCACTGAAGCTTTCTTT. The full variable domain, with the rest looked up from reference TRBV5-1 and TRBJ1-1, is KAGVTQTPRYLIKTRGQQVTLSCSPISGHRSVSWYQQTPGQGLQFLFEYFSETQRNKGNFPGRFSGRQFSNSRSEMNVSTLELGDSALYLCASSNGHRGTEAFFGQGTRLTVV.

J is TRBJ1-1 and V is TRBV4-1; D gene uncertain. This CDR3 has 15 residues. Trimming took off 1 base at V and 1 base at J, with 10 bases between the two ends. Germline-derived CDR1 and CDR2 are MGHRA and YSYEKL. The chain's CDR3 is CASSQGLGQNTEAFF. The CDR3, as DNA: TGCGCCAGCAGCCAAGGTCTGGGCCAGAACACTGAAGCTTTCTTT.

In DNA, the CDR3 is TGTGCCAGCACTCAGCAGGGGGCGGTCACCGGGGAGCTGTTTTTT. It translates to CASTQQGAVTGELFF. The chain links TRBV2 to TRBJ2-2, with 8 nucleotides matching TRBD1. The length of the CDR3 is 15 residues. After removal of 7 bases from V and 4 bases from J, the junction contained 8 bases not matched to a gene. CDR1 SNHLY and CDR2 FYNNEI come from the germline V gene.

CDR3 in DNA: TGTGCCAGCAGCACATGGGGACAGGGGCTCGGGGAGCAGTACTTC. This codes for CASSTWGQGLGEQYF. The gene calls are TRBV5-6 and TRBJ2-7, with 10 bases that match TRBD1. The CDR3 loop spans 15 amino acids. Germline V gene data show CDR1 as SGHDT and CDR2 as YYEEEE. Losses at the gene ends were 4 bases for V and 7 bases for J; bases not matched to a gene: 11. The entire variable domain, with the rest obtained from reference TRBV5-6 and TRBJ2-7, is as follows: DAGVTQSPTHLIKTRGQQVTLRCSPKSGHDTVSWYQQALGQGPQFIFQYYEEEERQRGNFPDRFSGHQFPNYSSELNVNALLLGDSALYLCASSTWGQGLGEQYFGPGTRLTVT.

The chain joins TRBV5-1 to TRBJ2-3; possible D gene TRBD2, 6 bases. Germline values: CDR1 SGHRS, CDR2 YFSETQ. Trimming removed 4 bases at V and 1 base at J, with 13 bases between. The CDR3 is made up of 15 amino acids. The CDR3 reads CASSTGTGGTDTQYF. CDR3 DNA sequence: TGCGCCAGCAGCACCGGGACGGGGGGCACAGATACGCAGTATTTT.

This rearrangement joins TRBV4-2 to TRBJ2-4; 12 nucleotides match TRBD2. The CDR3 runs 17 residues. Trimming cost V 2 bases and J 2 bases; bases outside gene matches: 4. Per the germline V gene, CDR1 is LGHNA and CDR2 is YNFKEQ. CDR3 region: CASSQQTSGRTKNIQYF. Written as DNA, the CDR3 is TGTGCCAGCAGCCAACAGACTAGCGGGAGAACCAAAAACATTCAGTACTTC.

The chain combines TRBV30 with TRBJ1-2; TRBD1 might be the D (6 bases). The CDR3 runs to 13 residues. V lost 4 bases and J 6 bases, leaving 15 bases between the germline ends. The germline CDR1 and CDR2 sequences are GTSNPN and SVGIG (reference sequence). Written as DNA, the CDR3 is TGTGCCTGGACCTCCGGGGGGCTGGATGGCTACACCTTC. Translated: CAWTSGGLDGYTF.

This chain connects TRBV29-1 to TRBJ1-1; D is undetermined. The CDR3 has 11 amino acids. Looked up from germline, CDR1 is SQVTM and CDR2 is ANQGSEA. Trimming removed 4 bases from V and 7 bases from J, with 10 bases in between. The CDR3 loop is CSVASEIEAFF. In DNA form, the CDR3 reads TGCAGCGTTGCGTCAGAAATTGAAGCTTTCTTT.

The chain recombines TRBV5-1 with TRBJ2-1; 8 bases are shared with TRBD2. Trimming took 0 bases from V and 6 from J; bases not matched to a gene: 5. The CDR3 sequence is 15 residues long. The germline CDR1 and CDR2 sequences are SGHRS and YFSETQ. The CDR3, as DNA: TGCGCCAGCAGCTTGGTTAGCGGGGCGACCAATGAGCAGTTCTTC. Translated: CASSLVSGATNEQFF. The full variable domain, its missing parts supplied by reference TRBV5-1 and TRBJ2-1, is KAGVTQTPRYLIKTRGQQVTLSCSPISGHRSVSWYQQTPGQGLQFLFEYFSETQRNKGNFPGRFSGRQFSNSRSEMNVSTLELGDSALYLCASSLVSGATNEQFFGPGTRLTVL.

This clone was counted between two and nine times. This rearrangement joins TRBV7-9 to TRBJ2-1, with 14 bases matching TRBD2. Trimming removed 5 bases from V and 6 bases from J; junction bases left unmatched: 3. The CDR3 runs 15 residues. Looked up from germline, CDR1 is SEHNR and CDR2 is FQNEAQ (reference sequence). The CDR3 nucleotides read TGTGCCAGCAGCCCCGGGACTAGCGGGAGCAATGAGCAGTTCTTC. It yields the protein CASSPGTSGSNEQFF.

CDR3 protein: CANLRFYGYTF. For the CDR3, the DNA is TGTGCCAACTTAAGATTCTATGGCTACACCTTC. The V call is TRBV30, the J call TRBJ1-2; unclear D gene. V shed 8 bases and J shed 4 bases, with 11 bases lying between them. The CDR3 covers 11 residues. The germline V gene has CDR1 GTSNPN and CDR2 SVGIG (reference sequence).

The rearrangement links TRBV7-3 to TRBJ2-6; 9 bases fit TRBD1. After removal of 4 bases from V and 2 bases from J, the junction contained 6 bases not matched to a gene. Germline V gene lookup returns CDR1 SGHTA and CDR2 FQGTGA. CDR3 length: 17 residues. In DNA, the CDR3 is TGTGCCAGCAGCTCCCCGACAGGGGGGACTGGGGCCAACGTCCTGACTTTC. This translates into CASSSPTGGTGANVLTF.